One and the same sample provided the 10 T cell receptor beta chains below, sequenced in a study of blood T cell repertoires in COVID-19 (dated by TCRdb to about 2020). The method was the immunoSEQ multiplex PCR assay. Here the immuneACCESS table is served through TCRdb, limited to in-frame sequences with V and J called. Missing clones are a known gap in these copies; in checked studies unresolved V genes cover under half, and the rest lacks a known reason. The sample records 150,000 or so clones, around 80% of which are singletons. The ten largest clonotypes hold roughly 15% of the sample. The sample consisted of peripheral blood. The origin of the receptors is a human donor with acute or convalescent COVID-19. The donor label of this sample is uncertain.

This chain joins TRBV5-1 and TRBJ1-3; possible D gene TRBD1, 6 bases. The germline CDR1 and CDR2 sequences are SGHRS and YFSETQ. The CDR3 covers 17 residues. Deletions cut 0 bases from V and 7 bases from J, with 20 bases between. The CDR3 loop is CASSLEGPQGSGNTIYF. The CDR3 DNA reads TGCGCCAGCAGCTTGGAGGGCCCACAGGGTTCGGGGAACACCATATATTTT.

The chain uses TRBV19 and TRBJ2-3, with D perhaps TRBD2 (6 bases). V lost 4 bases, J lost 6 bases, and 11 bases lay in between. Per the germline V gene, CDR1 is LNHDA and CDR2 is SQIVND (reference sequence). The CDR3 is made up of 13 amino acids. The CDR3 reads CASSRGGVDTQYF. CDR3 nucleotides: TGTGCCAGTAGTAGGGGCGGGGTGGATACGCAGTATTTT. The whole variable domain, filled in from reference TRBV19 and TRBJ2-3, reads DGGITQSPKYLFRKEGQNVTLSCEQNLNHDAMYWYRQDPGQGLRLIYYSQIVNDFQKGDIAEGYSVSREKKESFPLTVTSAQKNPTAFYLCASSRGGVDTQYFGPGTRLTVL.

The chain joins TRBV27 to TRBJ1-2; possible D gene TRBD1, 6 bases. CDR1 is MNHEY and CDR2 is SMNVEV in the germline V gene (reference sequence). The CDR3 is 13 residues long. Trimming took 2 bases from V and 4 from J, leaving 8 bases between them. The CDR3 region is CASSLEGGYGYTF. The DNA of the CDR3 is TGTGCCAGCAGTTTAGAAGGGGGCTATGGCTACACCTTC.

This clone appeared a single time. Here the CDR3 reads CASSQAAGGTGRSTEAFF. The DNA of the CDR3 is TGCGCCAGCAGCCAAGCGGCCGGGGGGACAGGGAGGAGCACTGAAGCTTTCTTT. The V and J genes are TRBV4-3 and TRBJ1-1, with TRBD1 matching over 9 bases. This CDR3 spans 18 amino acids. From germline, CDR1 is LGHNA and CDR2 YSLEER. Trimming at V came to 1 base and at J to 4 bases, leaving 13 bases not matched to a gene.

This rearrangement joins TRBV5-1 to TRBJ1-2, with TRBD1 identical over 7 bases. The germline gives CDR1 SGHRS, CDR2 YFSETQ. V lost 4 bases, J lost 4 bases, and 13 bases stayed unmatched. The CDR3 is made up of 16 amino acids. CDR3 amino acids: CASSPGQAFTSYGYTF. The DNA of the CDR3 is TGCGCCAGCAGCCCCGGACAGGCCTTTACTAGCTATGGCTACACCTTC. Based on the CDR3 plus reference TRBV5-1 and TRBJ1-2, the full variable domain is KAGVTQTPRYLIKTRGQQVTLSCSPISGHRSVSWYQQTPGQGLQFLFEYFSETQRNKGNFPGRFSGRQFSNSRSEMNVSTLELGDSALYLCASSPGQAFTSYGYTFGSGTRLTVV.

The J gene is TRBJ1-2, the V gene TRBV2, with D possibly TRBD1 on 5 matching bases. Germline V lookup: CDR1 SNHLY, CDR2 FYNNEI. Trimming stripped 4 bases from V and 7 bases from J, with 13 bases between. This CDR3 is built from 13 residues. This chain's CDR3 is CASSARGSLGYTF. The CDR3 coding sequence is TGTGCCAGCAGTGCCCGGGGGAGTCTTGGCTACACCTTC.

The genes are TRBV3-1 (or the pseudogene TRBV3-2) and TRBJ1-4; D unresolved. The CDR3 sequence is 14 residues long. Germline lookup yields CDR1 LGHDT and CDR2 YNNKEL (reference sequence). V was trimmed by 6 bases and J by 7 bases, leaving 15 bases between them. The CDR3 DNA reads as TGTGCCAGCAGTATTAAGGTGGGAGGTGAAAAACTGTTTTTT. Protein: CASSIKVGGEKLFF.

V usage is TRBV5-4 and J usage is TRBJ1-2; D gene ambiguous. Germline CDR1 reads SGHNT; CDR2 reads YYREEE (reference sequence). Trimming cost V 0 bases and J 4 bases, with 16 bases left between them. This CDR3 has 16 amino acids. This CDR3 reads CASSLAGSRKIYGYTF. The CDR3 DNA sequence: TGTGCCAGCAGCTTGGCCGGGTCTCGAAAAATCTATGGCTACACCTTC.

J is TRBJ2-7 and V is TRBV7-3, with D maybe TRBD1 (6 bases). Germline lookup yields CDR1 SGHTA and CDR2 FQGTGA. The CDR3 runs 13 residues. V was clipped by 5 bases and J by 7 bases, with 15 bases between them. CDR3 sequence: CASSLNRVGEQYF. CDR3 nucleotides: TGTGCCAGCAGCCTCAACAGGGTTGGGGAGCAGTACTTC.

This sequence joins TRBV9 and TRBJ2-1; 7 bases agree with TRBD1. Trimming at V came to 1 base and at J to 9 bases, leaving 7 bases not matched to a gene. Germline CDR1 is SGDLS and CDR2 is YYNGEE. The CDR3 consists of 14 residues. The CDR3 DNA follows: TGTGCCAGCAGCGTAACAACAGGGGACGCTGAGCAGTTCTTC. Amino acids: CASSVTTGDAEQFF.